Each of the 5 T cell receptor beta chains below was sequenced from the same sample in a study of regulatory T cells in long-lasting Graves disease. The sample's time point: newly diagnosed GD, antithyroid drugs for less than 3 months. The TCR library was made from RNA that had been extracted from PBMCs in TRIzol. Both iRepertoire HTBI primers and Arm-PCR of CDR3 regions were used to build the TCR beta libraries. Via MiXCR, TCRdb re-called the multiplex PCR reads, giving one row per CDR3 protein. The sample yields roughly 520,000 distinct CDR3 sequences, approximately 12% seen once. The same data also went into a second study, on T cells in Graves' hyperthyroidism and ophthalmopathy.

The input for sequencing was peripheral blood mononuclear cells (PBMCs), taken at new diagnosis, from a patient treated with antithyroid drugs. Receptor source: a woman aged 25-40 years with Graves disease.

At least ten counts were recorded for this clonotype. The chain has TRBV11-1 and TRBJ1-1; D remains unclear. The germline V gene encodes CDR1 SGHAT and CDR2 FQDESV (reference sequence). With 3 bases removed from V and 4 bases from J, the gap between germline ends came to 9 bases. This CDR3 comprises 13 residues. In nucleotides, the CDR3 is TGTGCCAGCAGCTTCCGTTTCGGCACTGAAGCTTTCTTT. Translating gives CASSFRFGTEAFF.

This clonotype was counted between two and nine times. CDR3 loop: CASSITGGNIQYF. The DNA of the CDR3 is TGTGCCAGTAGTATCACCGGGGGCAACATTCAGTACTTC. The V call is TRBV19, the J call TRBJ2-4; perhaps D is TRBD1 or TRBD2 (6 bases each). The germline V gene encodes CDR1 LNHDA and CDR2 SQIVND (reference sequence). This CDR3 comprises 13 residues. V lost 3 bases, J lost 7 bases, and 10 bases lay in between.

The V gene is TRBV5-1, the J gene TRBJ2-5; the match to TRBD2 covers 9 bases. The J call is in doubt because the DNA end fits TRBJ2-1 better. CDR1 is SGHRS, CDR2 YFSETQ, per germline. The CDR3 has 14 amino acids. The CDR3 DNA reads TGCGCCAGCGGTCGGCGGGAGGGCCAAAATGAGCAGTTCTTC. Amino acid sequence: CASGRREGQNEQFF.

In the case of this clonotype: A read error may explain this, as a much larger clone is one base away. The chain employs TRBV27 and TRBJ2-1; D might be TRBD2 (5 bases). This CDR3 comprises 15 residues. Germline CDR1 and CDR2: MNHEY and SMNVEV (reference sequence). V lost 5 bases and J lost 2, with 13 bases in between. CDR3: CASSITGSPYNEQFF. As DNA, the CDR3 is TGTGCCAGCAGTATAACGGGAAGCCCCTACAATGAGCAGTTCTTC.

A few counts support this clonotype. The chain's CDR3 is CASNPGQLPSGANVLTF. CDR3 coding DNA: TGTGCCAGCAACCCGGGACAGCTCCCTTCTGGGGCCAACGTCCTGACTTTC. The rearrangement joins TRBV11-2 to TRBJ2-6; 7 nucleotides agree with TRBD1. The CDR3 covers 17 residues. Per germline, CDR1 SGHAT and CDR2 FQNNGV. V was pared by 7 bases and J by 1 base, with 10 bases of the junction left unmatched.